The present entry profiles one T cell receptor (beta chain) with its context. Its cognate antigen is unknown. Germline V CDR1 and CDR2: MDHEN, SYDVKM. The CDR3 contains 16 residues. The V end was cut by 2 bases, the J end by 0 bases, with 11 bases between. TCRdb's table, derived via immunoSEQ multiplex PCR, lists solely in-frame clones and lacks some. The table shows about 360,000 clones, with 86% occurring only once. This entry is derived from a study of cytomegalovirus exposure and HLA in healthy donors. Study-level results: Testing in vitro showed a few CMV-associated chains specific for CMV antigens. A classifier reportedly called cytomegalovirus status with high sensitivity and specificity. Listed as cytomegalovirus-associated were 150 or so TCR beta chains. Most TCR sequences showed up rarely, but some public TCRs showed up in many donors.

The rearrangement links TRBV28 to TRBJ1-5; no clear D. Source material: PBMCs. This clonotype originated in a woman aged 18-35 years in good health and CMV-seronegative. The CDR3 DNA sequence: TGTGCCAGCAGTTTACGGTCCCACGGTAGCAATCAGCCCCAGCATTTT. Amino acids: CASSLRSHGSNQPQHF.